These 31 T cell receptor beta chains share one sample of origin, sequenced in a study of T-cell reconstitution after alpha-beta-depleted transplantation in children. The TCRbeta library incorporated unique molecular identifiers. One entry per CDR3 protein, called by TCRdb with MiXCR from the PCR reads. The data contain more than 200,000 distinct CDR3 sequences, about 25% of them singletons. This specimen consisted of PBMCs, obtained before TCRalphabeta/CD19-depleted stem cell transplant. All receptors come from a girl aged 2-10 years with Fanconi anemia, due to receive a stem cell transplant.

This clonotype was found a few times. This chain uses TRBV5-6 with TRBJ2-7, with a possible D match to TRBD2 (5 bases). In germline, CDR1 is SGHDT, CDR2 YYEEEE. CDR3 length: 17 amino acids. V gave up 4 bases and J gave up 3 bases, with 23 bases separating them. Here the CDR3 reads CASSANLAPHPHYEQYF. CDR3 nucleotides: TGTGCCAGCAGCGCCAACCTAGCCCCCCACCCCCACTACGAGCAGTACTTC.

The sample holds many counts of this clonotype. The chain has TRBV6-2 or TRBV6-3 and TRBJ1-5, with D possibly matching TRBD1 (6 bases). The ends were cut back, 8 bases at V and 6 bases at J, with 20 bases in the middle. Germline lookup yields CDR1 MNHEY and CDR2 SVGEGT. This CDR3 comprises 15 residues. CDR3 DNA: TGTGCCAGCCGGACCCGTGGGGGGGCAGGTCAGCCCCAGCATTTT. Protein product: CASRTRGGAGQPQHF.

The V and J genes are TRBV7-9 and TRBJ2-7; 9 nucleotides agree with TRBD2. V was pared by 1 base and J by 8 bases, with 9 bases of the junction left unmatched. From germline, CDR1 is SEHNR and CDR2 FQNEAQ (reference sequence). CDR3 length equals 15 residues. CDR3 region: CASSLGVSGSPQQYF. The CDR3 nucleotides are TGTGCCAGCAGCTTAGGAGTTAGCGGGAGCCCTCAGCAGTACTTC.

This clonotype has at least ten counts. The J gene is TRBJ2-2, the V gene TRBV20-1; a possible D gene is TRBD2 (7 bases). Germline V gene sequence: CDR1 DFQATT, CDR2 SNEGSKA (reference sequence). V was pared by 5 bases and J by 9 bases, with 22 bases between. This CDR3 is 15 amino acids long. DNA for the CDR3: TGCAGTGCTGGTTCATCGCCGGGGGGCTCGCGGGAGCTGTTTTTT. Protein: CSAGSSPGGSRELFF.

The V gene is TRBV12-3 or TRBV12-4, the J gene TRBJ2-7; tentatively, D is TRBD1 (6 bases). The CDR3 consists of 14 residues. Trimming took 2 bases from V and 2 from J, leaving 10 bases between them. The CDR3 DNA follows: TGTGCCAGCAGTTTAAGGGACACAACCTACGAGCAGTACTTC. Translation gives CASSLRDTTYEQYF.

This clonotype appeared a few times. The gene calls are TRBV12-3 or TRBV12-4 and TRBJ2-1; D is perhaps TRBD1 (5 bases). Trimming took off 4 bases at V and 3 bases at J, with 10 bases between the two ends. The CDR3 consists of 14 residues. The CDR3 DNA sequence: TGTGCCAGCAGTTCCCAGGGCATCTACAATGAGCAGTTCTTC. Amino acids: CASSSQGIYNEQFF.

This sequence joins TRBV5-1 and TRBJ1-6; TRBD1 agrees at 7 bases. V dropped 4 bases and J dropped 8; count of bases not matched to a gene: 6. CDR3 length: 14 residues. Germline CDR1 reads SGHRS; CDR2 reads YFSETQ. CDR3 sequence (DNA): TGCGCCAGCAGCCCCGGACAGGAGGATTCACCCCTCCACTTT. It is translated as CASSPGQEDSPLHF.

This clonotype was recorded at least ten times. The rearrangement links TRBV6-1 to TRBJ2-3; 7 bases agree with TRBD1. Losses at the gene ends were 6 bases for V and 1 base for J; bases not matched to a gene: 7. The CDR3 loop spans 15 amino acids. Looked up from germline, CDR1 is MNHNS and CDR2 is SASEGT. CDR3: CASSKRGHGTDTQYF. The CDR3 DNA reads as TGTGCCAGCAGCAAAAGGGGGCACGGCACAGATACGCAGTATTTT.

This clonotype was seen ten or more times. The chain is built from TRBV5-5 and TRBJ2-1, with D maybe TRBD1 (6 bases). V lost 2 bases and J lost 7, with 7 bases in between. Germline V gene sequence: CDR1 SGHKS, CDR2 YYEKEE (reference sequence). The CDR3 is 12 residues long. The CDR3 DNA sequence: TGTGCCAGCAGCTTTAGGGGGAATGAGCAGTTCTTC. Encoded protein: CASSFRGNEQFF.

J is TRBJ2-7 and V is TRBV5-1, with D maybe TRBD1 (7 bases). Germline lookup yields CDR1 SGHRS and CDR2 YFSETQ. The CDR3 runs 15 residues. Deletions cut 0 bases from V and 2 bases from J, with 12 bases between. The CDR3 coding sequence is TGCGCCAGCAGCTTGGCGTCAGGGGGGCCCTACGAGCAGTACTTC. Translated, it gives CASSLASGGPYEQYF.

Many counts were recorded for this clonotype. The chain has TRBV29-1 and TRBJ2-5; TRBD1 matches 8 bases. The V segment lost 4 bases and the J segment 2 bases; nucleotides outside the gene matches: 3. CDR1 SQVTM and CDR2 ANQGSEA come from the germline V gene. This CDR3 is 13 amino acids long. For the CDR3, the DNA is TGCAGCGTTGGGCGGACAGGGCAAGAGACCCAGTACTTC. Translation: CSVGRTGQETQYF. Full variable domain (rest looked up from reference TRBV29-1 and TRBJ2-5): SAVISQKPSRDICQRGTSLTIQCQVDSQVTMMFWYRQQPGQSLTLIATANQGSEATYESGFVIDKFPISRPNLTFSTLTVSNMSPEDSSIYLCSVGRTGQETQYFGPGTRLLVL.

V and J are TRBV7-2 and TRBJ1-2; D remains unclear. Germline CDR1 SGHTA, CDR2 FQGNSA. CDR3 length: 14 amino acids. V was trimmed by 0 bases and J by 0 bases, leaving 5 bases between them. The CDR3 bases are TGTGCCAGCAGCTTAGCCACAGCTAACTATGGCTACACCTTC. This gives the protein CASSLATANYGYTF.

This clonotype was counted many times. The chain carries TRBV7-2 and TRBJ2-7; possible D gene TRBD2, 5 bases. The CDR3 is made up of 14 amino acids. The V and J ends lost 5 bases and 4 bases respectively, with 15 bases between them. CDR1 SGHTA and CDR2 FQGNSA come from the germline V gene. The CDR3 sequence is CASSLWTAPYEQYF. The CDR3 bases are TGTGCCAGCAGCCTATGGACTGCGCCATACGAGCAGTACTTC.

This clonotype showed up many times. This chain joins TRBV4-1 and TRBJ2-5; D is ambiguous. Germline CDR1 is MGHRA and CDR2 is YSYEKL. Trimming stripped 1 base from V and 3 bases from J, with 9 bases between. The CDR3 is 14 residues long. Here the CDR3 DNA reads TGCGCCAGCAGCCAAGCAGACCTGAAAGAGACCCAGTACTTC. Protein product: CASSQADLKETQYF.

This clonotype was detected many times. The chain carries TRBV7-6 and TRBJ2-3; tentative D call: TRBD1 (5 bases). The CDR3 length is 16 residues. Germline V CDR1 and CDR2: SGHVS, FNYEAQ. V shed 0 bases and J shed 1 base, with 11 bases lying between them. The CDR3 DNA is TGTGCCAGCAGCTTAGCGCAGGGAAGGGGCACAGATACGCAGTATTTT. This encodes CASSLAQGRGTDTQYF.

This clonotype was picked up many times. CDR3 region: CSAHEENTEAFF. CDR3 in DNA: TGCAGTGCTCACGAGGAGAACACTGAAGCTTTCTTT. V gene TRBV20-1 combines with J gene TRBJ1-1; D not certain. V was clipped by 5 bases and J by 1 base, with 8 bases between them. Looked up from germline, CDR1 is DFQATT and CDR2 is SNEGSKA (reference sequence). The CDR3 is 12 amino acids.

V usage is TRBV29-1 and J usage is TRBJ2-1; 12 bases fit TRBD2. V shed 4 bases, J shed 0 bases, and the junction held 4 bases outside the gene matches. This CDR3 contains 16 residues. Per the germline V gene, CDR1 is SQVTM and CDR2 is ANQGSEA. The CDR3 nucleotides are TGCAGCGTTGGACTAGCGGGAGCGAGCTCCTACAATGAGCAGTTCTTC. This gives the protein CSVGLAGASSYNEQFF.

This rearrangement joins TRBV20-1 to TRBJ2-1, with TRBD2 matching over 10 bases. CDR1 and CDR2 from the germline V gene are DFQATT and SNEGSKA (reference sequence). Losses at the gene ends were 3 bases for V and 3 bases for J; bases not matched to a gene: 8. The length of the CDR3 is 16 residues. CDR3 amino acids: CSASPQRGGHYNEQFF. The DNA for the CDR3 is TGCAGTGCTAGTCCTCAGCGGGGGGGACACTACAATGAGCAGTTCTTC.

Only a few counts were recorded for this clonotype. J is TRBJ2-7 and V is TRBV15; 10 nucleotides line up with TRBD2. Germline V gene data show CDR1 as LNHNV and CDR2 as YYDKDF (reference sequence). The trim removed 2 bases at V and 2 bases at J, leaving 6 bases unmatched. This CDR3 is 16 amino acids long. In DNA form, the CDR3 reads TGTGCCACCAGCAGATCGACTAGCGGGCGAACCTACGAGCAGTACTTC. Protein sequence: CATSRSTSGRTYEQYF.

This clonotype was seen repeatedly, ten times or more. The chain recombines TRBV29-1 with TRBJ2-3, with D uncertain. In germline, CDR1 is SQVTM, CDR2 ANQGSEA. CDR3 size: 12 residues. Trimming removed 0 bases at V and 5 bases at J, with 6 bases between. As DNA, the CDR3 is TGCAGCGTTGAAGATCGTATAGATACGCAGTATTTT. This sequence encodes CSVEDRIDTQYF.

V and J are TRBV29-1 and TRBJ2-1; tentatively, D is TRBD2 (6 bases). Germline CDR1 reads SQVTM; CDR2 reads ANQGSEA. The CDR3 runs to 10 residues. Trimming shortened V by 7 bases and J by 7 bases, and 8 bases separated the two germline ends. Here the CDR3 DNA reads TGCAGCGGGGGGGATAATGAGCAGTTCTTC. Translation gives CSGGDNEQFF.

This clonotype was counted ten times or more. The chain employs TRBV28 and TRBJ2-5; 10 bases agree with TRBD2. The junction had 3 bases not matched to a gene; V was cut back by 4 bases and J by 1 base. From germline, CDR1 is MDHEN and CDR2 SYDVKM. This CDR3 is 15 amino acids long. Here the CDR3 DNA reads TGTGCCAGCAGTTCAGCGGGGGGGCGCCAAGAGACCCAGTACTTC. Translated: CASSSAGGRQETQYF.

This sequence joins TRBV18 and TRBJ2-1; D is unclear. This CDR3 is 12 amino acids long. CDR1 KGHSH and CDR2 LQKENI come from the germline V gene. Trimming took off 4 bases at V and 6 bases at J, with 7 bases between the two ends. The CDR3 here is CASSLGTNEQFF. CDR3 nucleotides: TGTGCCAGCTCACTCGGAACCAATGAGCAGTTCTTC.

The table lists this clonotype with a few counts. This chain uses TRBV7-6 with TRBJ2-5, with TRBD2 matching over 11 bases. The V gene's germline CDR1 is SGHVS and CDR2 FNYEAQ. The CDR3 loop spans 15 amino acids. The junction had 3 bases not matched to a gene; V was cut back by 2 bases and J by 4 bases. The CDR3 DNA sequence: TGTGCCAGCAGCTTATACGGGACTAGCGGAGAGACCCAGTACTTC. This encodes CASSLYGTSGETQYF.

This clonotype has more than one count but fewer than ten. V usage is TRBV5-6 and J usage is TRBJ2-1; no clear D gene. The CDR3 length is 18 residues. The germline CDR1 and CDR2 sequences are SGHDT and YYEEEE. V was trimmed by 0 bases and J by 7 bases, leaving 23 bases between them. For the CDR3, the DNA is TGTGCCAGCAGCTTGGTTTTATTCAGTGGCCTCACCCTTAATGAGCAGTTCTTC. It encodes CASSLVLFSGLTLNEQFF.

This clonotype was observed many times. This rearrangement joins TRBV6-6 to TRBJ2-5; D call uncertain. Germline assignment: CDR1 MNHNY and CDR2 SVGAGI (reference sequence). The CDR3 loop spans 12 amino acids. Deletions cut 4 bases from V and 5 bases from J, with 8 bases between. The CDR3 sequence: CASSSTLETQYF. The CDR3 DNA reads TGTGCCAGCAGTTCGACGCTGGAGACCCAGTACTTC.

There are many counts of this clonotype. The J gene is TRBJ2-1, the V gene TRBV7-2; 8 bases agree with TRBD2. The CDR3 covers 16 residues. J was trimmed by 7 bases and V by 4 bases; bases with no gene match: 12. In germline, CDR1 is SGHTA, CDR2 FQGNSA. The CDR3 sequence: CASSSFYGGGPNEQFF. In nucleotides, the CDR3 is TGTGCCAGCAGCTCGTTTTACGGGGGGGGGCCGAATGAGCAGTTCTTC. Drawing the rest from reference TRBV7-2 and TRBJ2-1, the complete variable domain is GAGVSQSPSNKVTEKGKDVELRCDPISGHTALYWYRQSLGQGLEFLIYFQGNSAPDKSGLPSDRFSAERTGGSVSTLTIQRTQQEDSAVYLCASSSFYGGGPNEQFFGPGTRLTVL.

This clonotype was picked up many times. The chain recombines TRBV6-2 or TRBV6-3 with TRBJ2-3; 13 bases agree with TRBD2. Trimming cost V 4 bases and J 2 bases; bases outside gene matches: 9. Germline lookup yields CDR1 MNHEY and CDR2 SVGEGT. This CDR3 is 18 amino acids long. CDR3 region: CASSSPVLAGGYTDTQYF. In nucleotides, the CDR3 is TGTGCCAGCAGTTCGCCCGTACTAGCGGGGGGGTACACAGATACGCAGTATTTT.

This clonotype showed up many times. The CDR3 DNA sequence: TGCAGCGTGGTTGGGGGGACGCAGTATTTT. This sequence encodes CSVVGGTQYF. The J gene is TRBJ2-3, the V gene TRBV29-1, with D possibly matching TRBD2 (6 bases). Trimming cost V 6 bases and J 9 bases, with 10 bases left between them. This CDR3 is 10 amino acids long. Germline-derived CDR1 and CDR2 are SQVTM and ANQGSEA.

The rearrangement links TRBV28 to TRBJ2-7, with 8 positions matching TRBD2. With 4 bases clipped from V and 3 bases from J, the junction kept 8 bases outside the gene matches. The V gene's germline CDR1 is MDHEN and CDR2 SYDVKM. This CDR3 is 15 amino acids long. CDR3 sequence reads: CASSSWTSYHYEQYF. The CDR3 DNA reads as TGTGCCAGCAGTTCGTGGACTAGCTACCACTACGAGCAGTACTTC.

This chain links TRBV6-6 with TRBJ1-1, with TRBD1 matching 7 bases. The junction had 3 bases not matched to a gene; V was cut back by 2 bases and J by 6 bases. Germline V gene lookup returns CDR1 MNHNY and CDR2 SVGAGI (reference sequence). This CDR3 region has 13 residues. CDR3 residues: CASSYRDSSEAFF. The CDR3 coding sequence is TGTGCCAGCAGTTACCGGGACAGCTCTGAAGCTTTCTTT.